Following are 17 T cell receptor beta chains from one sample sequenced in a study of blood T cell repertoires in COVID-19. Profiling relied on immunoSEQ multiplex PCR, and the TCRdb table lists in-frame clones only, not all of them. Of roughly 180,000 clones in the sample, 79% are singletons; the top ten hold around 8.1%. The sample was peripheral blood. These receptors all come from a woman in her sixties with COVID-19, enrolled during active disease.

V gene TRBV28 combines with J gene TRBJ2-3; D not resolved. Trimming stripped 3 bases from V and 4 bases from J, with 11 bases between. Germline CDR1 is MDHEN and CDR2 is SYDVKM. The CDR3 is made up of 14 amino acids. The CDR3 DNA is TGTGCCAGCAGTTTCTTATCTAGATCAGATACGCAGTATTTT. Protein: CASSFLSRSDTQYF.

The V and J genes are TRBV27 and TRBJ1-5, with D uncertain. This CDR3 has 15 amino acids. The V and J ends lost 8 bases and 9 bases respectively, with 23 bases between them. The germline V gene encodes CDR1 MNHEY and CDR2 SMNVEV (reference sequence). In DNA, the CDR3 is TGTGCCAGCCGGAGAAGAGACCGCCCCGAGGGGCCCCAGCATTTT. Its protein is CASRRRDRPEGPQHF.

This clone came up once. The chain is built from TRBV6-5 and TRBJ1-1; 12 nucleotides line up with TRBD1. This CDR3 is 14 amino acids long. The germline CDR1 and CDR2 sequences are MNHEY and SVGAGI. The V and J ends lost 6 bases and 8 bases, in that order; junction bases with no gene match: 7. The CDR3 DNA is TGTGCCAGCAGGGATACGGGACAGGGGGCCGAAGCTTTCTTT. Translating it yields CASRDTGQGAEAFF.

The gene calls are TRBV6-5 and TRBJ1-5, with no clear D. V lost 7 bases, J lost 6 bases, and 19 bases lay in between. In germline, CDR1 is MNHEY, CDR2 SVGAGI. This CDR3 is 15 amino acids long. The CDR3 DNA is TGTGCCAGCAATCCCCAACCCGAGGTCAGTCAGCCCCAGCATTTT. Protein: CASNPQPEVSQPQHF.

The V and J genes are TRBV6-4 and TRBJ2-1; 9 positions agree with TRBD2. The CDR3 consists of 16 residues. V gave up 4 bases and J gave up 4 bases; unmatched junction bases: 8. The germline V gene has CDR1 MRHNA and CDR2 SNTAGT. CDR3 sequence: CASSASPSGDYNEQFF. CDR3 DNA sequence: TGTGCCAGCAGTGCGTCGCCTAGCGGGGATTACAATGAGCAGTTCTTC.

The J gene is TRBJ1-4, the V gene TRBV28; 9 positions match TRBD1. The length of the CDR3 is 13 residues. V lost 8 bases and J lost 7; bases outside the gene matches: 5. Germline V gene data show CDR1 as MDHEN and CDR2 as SYDVKM. CDR3 coding DNA: TGTGCCAGCGATTCGGACAGGGGTGAAAAACTGTTTTTT. Amino acid sequence: CASDSDRGEKLFF.

CDR3 protein: CASSRTLRQGTTDTQYF. CDR3 DNA: TGTGCCAGCAGCCGAACCCTAAGACAGGGGACCACAGATACGCAGTATTTT. The V gene is TRBV6-6, the J gene TRBJ2-3, with 8 bases lining up with TRBD1. The ends lost 6 bases at V and 2 bases at J; junction bases unmatched: 13. This CDR3 has 17 amino acids. Per the germline V gene, CDR1 is MNHNY and CDR2 is SVGAGI (reference sequence).

This clone was seen a handful of times. Other nucleotide sequences in the sample specify the same CDR3. This chain uses TRBV11-2 with TRBJ2-5; 9 nucleotides match TRBD2. The CDR3 loop spans 14 amino acids. Looked up from germline, CDR1 is SGHAT and CDR2 is FQNNGV. The junction had 0 bases not matched to a gene; V was cut back by 1 base and J by 3 bases. CDR3 in DNA: TGTGCCAGCAGCTTAGGACTAGCGGAAGAGACCCAGTACTTC. This codes for CASSLGLAEETQYF.

The chain joins TRBV6-5 to TRBJ2-7; maybe TRBD2 (5 bases). The CDR3 is 13 residues long. Germline assignment: CDR1 MNHEY and CDR2 SVGAGI. V shed 6 bases and J shed 6 bases, with 15 bases lying between them. Here the CDR3 DNA reads TGTGCCAGCAGGGAGACTACCCTCAGCGAGCAGTACTTC. It translates to CASRETTLSEQYF.

The chain employs TRBV28 and TRBJ2-3; 8 nucleotides agree with TRBD1. Germline CDR1 MDHEN, CDR2 SYDVKM. The CDR3 totals 18 residues. V dropped 5 bases and J dropped 5; count of bases not matched to a gene: 18. The CDR3 DNA sequence: TGTGCCAGCAGTACATCTGGACAGGGCTGGGTATTAGAAGATACGCAGTATTTT. Protein sequence: CASSTSGQGWVLEDTQYF.

The V call is TRBV7-3, the J call TRBJ2-2; D is perhaps TRBD1 (5 bases). V was clipped by 4 bases and J by 2 bases, with 11 bases between them. This CDR3 has 15 residues. Germline V CDR1 and CDR2: SGHTA, FQGTGA. The CDR3 coding sequence is TGTGCCAGCAGCTCAGGGAACGCCAACACCGGGGAGCTGTTTTTT. This codes for CASSSGNANTGELFF. The full variable domain, in which reference TRBV7-3 and TRBJ2-2 provide the parts outside the CDR3, is GAGVSQTPSNKVTEKGKYVELRCDPISGHTALYWYRQSLGQGPEFLIYFQGTGAADDSGLPNDRFFAVRPEGSVSTLKIQRTERGDSAVYLCASSSGNANTGELFFGEGSRLTVL.

The genes are TRBV30 and TRBJ1-6, with a tentative D call TRBD1 (5 bases). V lost 3 bases, J lost 10 bases, and 10 bases lay in between. The CDR3 totals 12 residues. Germline CDR1 is GTSNPN and CDR2 is SVGIG (reference sequence). CDR3 loop: CAWSLTASPLHF. In DNA form, the CDR3 reads TGTGCCTGGAGCTTGACAGCCTCACCCCTCCACTTT.

This chain uses TRBV7-2 with TRBJ2-2; 7 bases match TRBD1. The CDR3 runs 14 residues. J was trimmed by 8 bases and V by 4 bases; bases with no gene match: 7. The germline gives CDR1 SGHTA, CDR2 FQGNSA. The CDR3 DNA reads TGTGCCAGCAGCTCTGGATCAGGGGGAGGGGAGCTGTTTTTT. Translation: CASSSGSGGGELFF. Full variable domain (remainder filled in from reference TRBV7-2 and TRBJ2-2): GAGVSQSPSNKVTEKGKDVELRCDPISGHTALYWYRQSLGQGLEFLIYFQGNSAPDKSGLPSDRFSAERTGGSVSTLTIQRTQQEDSAVYLCASSSGSGGGELFFGEGSRLTVL.

The genes are TRBV7-2 and TRBJ1-1; 7 bases align to TRBD1. Trimming took 1 base from V and 4 from J; bases not matched to a gene: 3. Germline V gives CDR1 SGHTA, CDR2 FQGNSA. This CDR3 contains 14 residues. This chain's CDR3 is CASSLVDRATEAFF. DNA for the CDR3: TGTGCCAGCAGCTTAGTAGACAGGGCCACTGAAGCTTTCTTT.

The genes are TRBV28 and TRBJ1-4; no firm D call. V was cut by 2 bases and J by 8 bases, with 6 bases left in between. The CDR3 runs 12 residues. The germline gives CDR1 MDHEN, CDR2 SYDVKM. This CDR3 reads CASSLRVEKLFF. For the CDR3, the DNA is TGTGCCAGCAGTTTACGGGTCGAAAAACTGTTTTTT.

V is TRBV6-5 and J is TRBJ2-1, with TRBD1 matching 7 bases. Trimming took 6 bases from V and 3 from J; bases not matched to a gene: 8. Germline CDR1 and CDR2: MNHEY and SVGAGI. This CDR3 contains 15 residues. CDR3 region: CASRETGHNYNEQFF. The DNA of the CDR3 is TGTGCCAGCAGAGAGACAGGGCATAACTACAATGAGCAGTTCTTC.

The gene calls are TRBV6-2 or TRBV6-3 and TRBJ1-5, with unresolved D. Deletions cut 0 bases from V and 6 bases from J, with 3 bases between. This CDR3 has 12 residues. Germline V lookup: CDR1 MNHEY, CDR2 SVGEGT. The CDR3 bases are TGTGCCAGCAGTTACTCCCGTCAGCCCCAGCATTTT. Its protein is CASSYSRQPQHF.